Listed here are 10 T cell receptor beta chains from one sample, sequenced in a study of blood T cell repertoires in COVID-19. Libraries were prepared by immunoSEQ multiplex PCR; TCRdb keeps only in-frame clonotypes and omits some of them. Of fewer than 300,000 clones in the sample, more than 85% were seen once. Input material: peripheral blood. These receptors all stem from a person under 30 with COVID-19, enrolled during active disease.

The chain recombines TRBV5-1 with TRBJ2-4; no clear D gene. Germline V gene lookup returns CDR1 SGHRS and CDR2 YFSETQ. The CDR3 spans 15 residues. The V and J ends lost 4 bases and 9 bases respectively, with 20 bases between them. Here the CDR3 DNA reads TGCGCCAGCAGCAGGAGCACTCCCAAAGACGGCATTCAGTACTTC. This sequence encodes CASSRSTPKDGIQYF.

This chain joins TRBV5-1 and TRBJ2-3; a weak D match, TRBD2 (5 bases). Germline CDR1 reads SGHRS; CDR2 reads YFSETQ. The CDR3 extends over 14 amino acids. Trimming removed 7 bases from V and 2 bases from J, with 14 bases in between. The CDR3 is CASAPSDYTDTQYF. In nucleotides, the CDR3 is TGCGCCAGCGCCCCCAGCGACTACACAGATACGCAGTATTTT.

The chain couples TRBV7-8 to TRBJ1-2, with a weak D call TRBD1 (6 bases). Trimming shortened V by 3 bases and J by 4 bases, and 15 bases separated the two germline ends. The CDR3 consists of 15 residues. Germline V lookup: CDR1 SGHVS, CDR2 FQNEAQ. CDR3: CASSFSVAGAYGYTF. The CDR3 region has the DNA TGTGCCAGCAGCTTTAGCGTCGCAGGGGCCTATGGCTACACCTTC. Full variable domain (rest looked up from reference TRBV7-8 and TRBJ1-2): GAGVSQSPRYKVAKRGQDVALRCDPISGHVSLFWYQQALGQGPEFLTYFQNEAQLDKSGLPSDRFFAERPEGSVSTLKIQRTQQEDSAVYLCASSFSVAGAYGYTFGSGTRLTVV.

The chain carries TRBV11-3 and TRBJ2-2, with 9 bases that match TRBD1. CDR3 length: 16 residues. Germline CDR1 is SGHNT and CDR2 is YENEEA. J lost 0 bases, V lost 1 base, and 0 bases had no gene match. The CDR3 coding sequence is TGTGCCAGCAGCTTAGGACAGGGGGCGAACACCGGGGAGCTGTTTTTT. Translation: CASSLGQGANTGELFF.

V usage is TRBV7-8 and J usage is TRBJ2-7; 7 nucleotides match TRBD2. The length of the CDR3 is 14 residues. The germline V gene encodes CDR1 SGHVS and CDR2 FQNEAQ. Losses at the gene ends were 2 bases for V and 4 bases for J; bases not matched to a gene: 5. The CDR3: CASSLRDYIYEQYF. CDR3 nucleotide sequence: TGTGCCAGCAGCTTAAGGGACTATATATACGAGCAGTACTTC.

The rearrangement uses TRBV14 and TRBJ2-7; 7 nucleotides align to TRBD2. CDR3 length: 17 amino acids. CDR1 and CDR2 (germline): SGHDN, FVKESK. V trimming: 4 bases; J trimming: 3 bases; junction bases outside the gene matches: 15. The CDR3 loop reads CASSPHNWGGSNYEQYF. The DNA of the CDR3 is TGTGCCAGCAGCCCCCATAATTGGGGCGGGAGTAACTACGAGCAGTACTTC.

V is TRBV4-1 and J is TRBJ1-5, with 8 nucleotides matching TRBD1. This CDR3 has 13 amino acids. The germline CDR1 and CDR2 sequences are MGHRA and YSYEKL. Losses at the gene ends were 6 bases for V and 7 bases for J; bases not matched to a gene: 5. Here the CDR3 DNA reads TGCGCCAGCAGAGGACAGGGTGAGCAGCCCCAGCATTTT. Protein sequence: CASRGQGEQPQHF.

The V and J genes are TRBV19 and TRBJ2-2, with 9 bases lining up with TRBD2. This CDR3 region has 16 residues. Losses at the gene ends were 5 bases for V and 7 bases for J; bases not matched to a gene: 11. The germline gives CDR1 LNHDA, CDR2 SQIVND (reference sequence). The CDR3 protein is CASSPVGVAGVGELFF. CDR3 in DNA: TGTGCCAGTAGTCCCGTTGGAGTAGCGGGAGTCGGGGAGCTGTTTTTT.

Only one count was recorded for this clone. The chain employs TRBV11-2 and TRBJ2-7; possibly TRBD2 for D (5 bases). Trimming took 1 base from V and 2 from J, leaving 12 bases between them. The CDR3 has 15 residues. The V gene's germline CDR1 is SGHAT and CDR2 FQNNGV. CDR3: CASSLVLGGAYEQYF. The CDR3 DNA reads as TGTGCCAGCAGCTTAGTGCTTGGAGGCGCCTACGAGCAGTACTTC.

J is TRBJ1-3 and V is TRBV27; 7 nucleotides line up with TRBD1. Looked up from germline, CDR1 is MNHEY and CDR2 is SMNVEV (reference sequence). The CDR3 contains 14 residues. Trimming at V came to 5 bases and at J to 7 bases, leaving 8 bases not matched to a gene. CDR3 residues: CASSQDRARNTIYF. As DNA, the CDR3 is TGTGCCAGCAGTCAAGACAGGGCGAGGAACACCATATATTTT.